This T cell receptor beta chain was recorded in a study of blood T cell repertoires in COVID-19. The CDR3 contains 13 residues. Germline lookup yields CDR1 MNHNS and CDR2 SASEGT. Trimming took 0 bases from V and 7 from J, leaving 9 bases between them. As handled by the study authors: The assay estimated nucleated cells by amplifying reference gene primers. Profiled with immunoSEQ multiplex PCR; TCRdb holds only in-frame clones, not every one. D and trimming come from the DNA, and the V and J calls and clone size come from that table. The sample consists of 120,000 to 150,000 clones, about four fifths of them appearing once.

This sequence was found in a human donor with acute or convalescent COVID-19. The donor label of this sample is uncertain. The sequenced sample consisted of peripheral blood. The rearrangement links TRBV6-1 to TRBJ2-5; no clear D gene. The CDR3 is CASSEAPDWTQYF. Written as DNA, the CDR3 is TGTGCCAGCAGTGAAGCGCCAGATTGGACCCAGTACTTC.